This TCR beta chain was sequenced for a study of cytomegalovirus exposure and HLA in healthy donors. Study-wide findings and caveats: Under in vitro conditions, a few CMV-associated chains were confirmed as specific for CMV antigens.

PCR employed 60 Vbeta and 13 Jbeta primers. This table comes from immunoSEQ multiplex PCR, and its TCRdb copy is limited to in-frame clones, with some not included. The sample holds roughly 120,000 clones, about 70% seen once. Germline CDR1 LNHDA, CDR2 SQIVND (reference sequence). With 3 bases removed from V and 3 bases from J, the gap between germline ends came to 5 bases. CDR3 length: 13 amino acids. This clone was counted a few times. Antigen: not known. Sample: PBMCs. V and J are TRBV19 and TRBJ2-2; D not resolved. This receptor was taken from a woman in her 40s in good health and CMV-seropositive. CDR3: CASSIADTGELFF. In DNA, the CDR3 is TGTGCCAGTAGTATCGCAGACACCGGGGAGCTGTTTTTT.